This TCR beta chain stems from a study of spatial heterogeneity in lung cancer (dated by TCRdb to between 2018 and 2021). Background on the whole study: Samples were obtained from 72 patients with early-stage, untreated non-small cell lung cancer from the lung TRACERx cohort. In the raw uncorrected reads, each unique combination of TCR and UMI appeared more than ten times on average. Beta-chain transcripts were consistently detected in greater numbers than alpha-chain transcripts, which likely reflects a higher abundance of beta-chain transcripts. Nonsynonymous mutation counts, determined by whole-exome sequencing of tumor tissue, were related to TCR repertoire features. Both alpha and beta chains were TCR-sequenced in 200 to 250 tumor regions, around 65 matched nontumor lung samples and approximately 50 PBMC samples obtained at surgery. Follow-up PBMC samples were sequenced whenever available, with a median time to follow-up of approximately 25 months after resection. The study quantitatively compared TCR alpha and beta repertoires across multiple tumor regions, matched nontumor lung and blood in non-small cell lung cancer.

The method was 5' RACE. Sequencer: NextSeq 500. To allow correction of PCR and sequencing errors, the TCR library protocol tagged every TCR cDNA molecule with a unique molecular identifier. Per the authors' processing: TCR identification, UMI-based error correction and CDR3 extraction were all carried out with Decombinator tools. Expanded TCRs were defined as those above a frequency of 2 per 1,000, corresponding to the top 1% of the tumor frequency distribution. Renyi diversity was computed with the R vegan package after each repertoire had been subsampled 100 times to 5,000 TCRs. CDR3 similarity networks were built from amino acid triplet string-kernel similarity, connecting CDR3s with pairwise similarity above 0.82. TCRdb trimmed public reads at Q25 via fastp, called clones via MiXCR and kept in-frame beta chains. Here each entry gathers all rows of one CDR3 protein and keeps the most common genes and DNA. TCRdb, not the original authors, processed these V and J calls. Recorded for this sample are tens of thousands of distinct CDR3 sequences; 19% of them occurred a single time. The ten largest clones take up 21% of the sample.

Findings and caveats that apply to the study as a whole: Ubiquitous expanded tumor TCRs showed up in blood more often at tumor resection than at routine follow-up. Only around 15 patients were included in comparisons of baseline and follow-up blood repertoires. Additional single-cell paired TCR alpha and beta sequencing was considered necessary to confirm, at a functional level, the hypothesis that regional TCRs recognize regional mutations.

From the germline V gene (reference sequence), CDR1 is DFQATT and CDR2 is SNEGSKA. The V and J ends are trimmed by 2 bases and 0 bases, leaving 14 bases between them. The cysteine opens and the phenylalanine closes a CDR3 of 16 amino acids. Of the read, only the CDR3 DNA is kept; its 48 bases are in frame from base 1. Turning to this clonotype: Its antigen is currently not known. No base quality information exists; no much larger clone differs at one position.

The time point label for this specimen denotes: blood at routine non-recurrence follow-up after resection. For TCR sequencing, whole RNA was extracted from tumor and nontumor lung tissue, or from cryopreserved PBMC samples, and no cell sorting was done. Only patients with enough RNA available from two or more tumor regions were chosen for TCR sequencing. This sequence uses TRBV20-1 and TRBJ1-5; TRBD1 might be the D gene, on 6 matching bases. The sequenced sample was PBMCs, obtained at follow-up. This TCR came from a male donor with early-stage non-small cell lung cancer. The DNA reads TGCAGTGCTAGAATGGCCAGGGGACATAGCAATCAGCCCCAGCATTTT. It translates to CSARMARGHSNQPQHF.